These T cell receptor beta chains were read from a single sample in a study of human T cells and chemical hapten exposure. One entry per CDR3 protein, called by TCRdb with MiXCR from the RACE reads. This table has 89,000 or so distinct CDR3 sequences, around 7% appearing once. This sample comprised whole blood, obtained in connection with sensitization to the hapten diphenylcyclopropenone (DPC). The receptors stem from a woman between 25 and 40 years old with alopecia areata. Some clones in this sample may be carry-over from other donors' samples. CDR3s include the opening cysteine and the closing phenylalanine or tryptophan. Fields, in order: clone size, D gene, V gene, J gene, CDR3 protein, CDR3 DNA. The D gene is left open where the match is weak. A row's size may be missing; if present it is once, few, many or a size class.

size: many
D: TRBD2
V: TRBV2
J: TRBJ2-4
CDR3: CASSARAGGHIQYF
DNA: TGTGCCAGCAGTGCGAGGGCGGGGGGGCATATTCAGTACTTC

size: many
D: TRBD1
V: TRBV7-9
J: TRBJ2-3
CDR3: CASSLVGQTTQYF
DNA: TGTGCCAGCAGCTTAGTGGGACAGACTACGCAGTATTTT

size: many
D: .
V: TRBV2
J: TRBJ2-2
CDR3: CASSPREGYTGELFF
DNA: TGTGCCAGCAGTCCCCGCGAGGGATACACCGGGGAGCTGTTTTTT

size: many
D: TRBD1
V: TRBV7-9
J: TRBJ2-3
CDR3: CASSTGDRVHTDTQYF
DNA: TGTGCCAGCAGCACAGGGGACAGGGTACACACAGATACGCAGTATTTT

size: .
D: .
V: TRBV29-1
J: TRBJ1-2
CDR3: CSVEDRGGSGYTF
DNA: TGCAGCGTTGAAGATCGTGGTGGGAGCGGCTACACCTTC

size: many
D: .
V: TRBV7-8
J: TRBJ1-1
CDR3: CASSSGRPLKAFF
DNA: TGTGCCAGCAGCTCGGGACGGCCTCTAAAAGCTTTCTTT

size: .
D: .
V: TRBV5-1
J: TRBJ1-1
CDR3: CASSLAKVRGAIRSGETEAFF
DNA: TGCGCCAGCAGCTTGGCCAAAGTCAGGGGAGCCATCCGGTCGGGTGAGACTGAAGCTTTCTTT

size: few
D: .
V: TRBV20-1
J: TRBJ1-5
CDR3: CSARADFSNQPQHF
DNA: TGCAGTGCTAGAGCAGACTTTAGCAATCAGCCCCAGCATTTT

size: .
D: TRBD1
V: TRBV2
J: TRBJ1-5
CDR3: CASSEVGQGYSNQPQHF
DNA: TGTGCCAGCAGTGAAGTAGGACAGGGTTATAGCAATCAGCCCCAGCATTTT

size: .
D: .
V: TRBV12-3/TRBV12-4
J: TRBJ2-3
CDR3: CASSLELFKYF
DNA: TGTGCCAGCAGTTTAGAACTTTTCAAGTATTTT

size: many
D: TRBD1
V: TRBV12-3/TRBV12-4
J: TRBJ1-5
CDR3: CASRSTGGNQPQHF
DNA: TGTGCCAGCAGGTCGACAGGGGGCAATCAGCCCCAGCATTTT